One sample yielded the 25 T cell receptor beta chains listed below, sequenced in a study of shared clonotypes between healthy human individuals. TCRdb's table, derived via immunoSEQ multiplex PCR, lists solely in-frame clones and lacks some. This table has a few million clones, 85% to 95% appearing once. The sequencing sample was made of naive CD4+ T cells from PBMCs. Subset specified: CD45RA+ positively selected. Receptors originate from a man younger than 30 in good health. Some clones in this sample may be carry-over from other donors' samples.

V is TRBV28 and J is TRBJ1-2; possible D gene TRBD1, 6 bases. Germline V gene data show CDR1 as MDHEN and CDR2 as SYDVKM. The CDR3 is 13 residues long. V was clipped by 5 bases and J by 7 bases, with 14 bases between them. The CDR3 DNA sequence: TGTGCCAGCAGTCCATGGGGGGGCCTTGGCTACACCTTC. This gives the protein CASSPWGGLGYTF.

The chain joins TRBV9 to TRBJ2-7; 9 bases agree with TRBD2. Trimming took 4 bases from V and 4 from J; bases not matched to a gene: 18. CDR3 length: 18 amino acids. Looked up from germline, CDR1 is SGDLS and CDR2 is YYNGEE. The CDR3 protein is CASSPGIAGEGLVYEQYF. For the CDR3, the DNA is TGTGCCAGCAGCCCGGGGATAGCGGGAGAGGGACTGGTTTACGAGCAGTACTTC.

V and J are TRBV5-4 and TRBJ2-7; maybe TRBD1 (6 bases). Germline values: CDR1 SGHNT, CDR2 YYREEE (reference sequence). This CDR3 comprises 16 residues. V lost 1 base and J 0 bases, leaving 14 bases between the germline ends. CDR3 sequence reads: CASSLLGTRGSYEQYF. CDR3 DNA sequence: TGTGCCAGCAGCTTGCTGGGGACAAGAGGCTCCTACGAGCAGTACTTC.

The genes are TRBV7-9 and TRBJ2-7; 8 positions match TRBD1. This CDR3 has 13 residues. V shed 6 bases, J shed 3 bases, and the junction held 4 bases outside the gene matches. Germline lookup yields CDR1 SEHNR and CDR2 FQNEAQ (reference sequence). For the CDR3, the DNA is TGTGCCAGCAGTTCGGACAGGGTCTACGAGCAGTACTTC. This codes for CASSSDRVYEQYF. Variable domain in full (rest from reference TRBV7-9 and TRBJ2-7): DTGVSQNPRHKITKRGQNVTFRCDPISEHNRLYWYRQTLGQGPEFLTYFQNEAQLEKSRLLSDRFSAERPKGSFSTLEIQRTEQGDSAMYLCASSSDRVYEQYFGPGTRLTVT.

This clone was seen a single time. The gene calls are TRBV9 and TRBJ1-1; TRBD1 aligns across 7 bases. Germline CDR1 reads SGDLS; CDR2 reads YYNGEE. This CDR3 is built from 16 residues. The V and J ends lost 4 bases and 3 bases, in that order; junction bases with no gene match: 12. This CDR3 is CASSQGGLLEYTEAFF. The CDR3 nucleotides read TGTGCCAGCAGCCAGGGGGGGCTGCTCGAGTACACTGAAGCTTTCTTT.

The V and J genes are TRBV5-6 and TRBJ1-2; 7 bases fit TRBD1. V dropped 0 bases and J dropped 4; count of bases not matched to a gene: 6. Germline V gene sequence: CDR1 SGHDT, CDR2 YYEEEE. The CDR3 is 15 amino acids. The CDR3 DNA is TGTGCCAGCAGCTTGGGAGGGGGCGCTTTCTATGGCTACACCTTC. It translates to CASSLGGGAFYGYTF.

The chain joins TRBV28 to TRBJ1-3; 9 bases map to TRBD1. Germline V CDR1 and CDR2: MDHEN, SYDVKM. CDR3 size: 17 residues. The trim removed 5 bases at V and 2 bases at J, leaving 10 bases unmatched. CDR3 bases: TGTGCCAGCAGTCCCGCGTCACGGGACAGGGCTGGAAACACCATATATTTT. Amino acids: CASSPASRDRAGNTIYF.

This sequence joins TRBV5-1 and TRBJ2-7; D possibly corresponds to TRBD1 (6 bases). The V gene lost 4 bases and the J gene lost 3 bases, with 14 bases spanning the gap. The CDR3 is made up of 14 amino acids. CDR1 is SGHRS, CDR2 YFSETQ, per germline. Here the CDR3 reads CASSTTGQYYEQYF. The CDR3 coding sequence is TGCGCCAGCAGCACGACTGGACAGTACTACGAGCAGTACTTC.

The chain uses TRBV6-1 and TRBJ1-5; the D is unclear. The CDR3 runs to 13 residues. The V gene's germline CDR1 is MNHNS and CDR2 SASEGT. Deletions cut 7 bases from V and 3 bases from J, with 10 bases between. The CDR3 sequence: CASISEINQPQHF. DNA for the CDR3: TGTGCCAGCATTTCGGAGATCAATCAGCCCCAGCATTTT.

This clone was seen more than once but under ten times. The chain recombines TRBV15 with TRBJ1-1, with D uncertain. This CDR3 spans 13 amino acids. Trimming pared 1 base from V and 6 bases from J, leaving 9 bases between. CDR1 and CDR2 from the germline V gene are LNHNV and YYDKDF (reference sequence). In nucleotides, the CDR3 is TGTGCCACCAGCAGAGGTGGGGTTCCTGAAGCTTTCTTT. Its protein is CATSRGGVPEAFF.

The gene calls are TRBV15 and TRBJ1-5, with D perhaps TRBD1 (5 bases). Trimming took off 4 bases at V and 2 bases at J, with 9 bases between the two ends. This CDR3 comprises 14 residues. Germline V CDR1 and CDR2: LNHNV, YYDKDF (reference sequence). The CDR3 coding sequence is TGTGCCACCAGCAAGCAGGGTGGCAATCAGCCCCAGCATTTT. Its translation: CATSKQGGNQPQHF.

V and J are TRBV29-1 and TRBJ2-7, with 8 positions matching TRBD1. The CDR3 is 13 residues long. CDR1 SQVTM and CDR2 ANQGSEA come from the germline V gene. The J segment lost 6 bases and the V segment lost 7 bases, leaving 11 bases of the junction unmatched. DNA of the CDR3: TGCAGCGCGCAGGGGACAGGTCCCTCCGAGCAGTACTTC. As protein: CSAQGTGPSEQYF.

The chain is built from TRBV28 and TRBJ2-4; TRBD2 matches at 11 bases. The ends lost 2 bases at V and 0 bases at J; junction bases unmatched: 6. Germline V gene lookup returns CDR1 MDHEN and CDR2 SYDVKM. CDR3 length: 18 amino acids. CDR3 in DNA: TGTGCCAGCAGTTTAATAGCGGGAGGGGGGCTAGCCAAAAACATTCAGTACTTC. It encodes CASSLIAGGGLAKNIQYF.

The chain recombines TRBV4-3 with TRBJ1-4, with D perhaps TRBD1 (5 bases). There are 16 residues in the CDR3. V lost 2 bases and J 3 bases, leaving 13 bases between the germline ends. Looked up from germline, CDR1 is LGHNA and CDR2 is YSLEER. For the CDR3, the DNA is TGCGCCAGCAGCCAACTAGGGATGGGGGCTAATGAAAAACTGTTTTTT. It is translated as CASSQLGMGANEKLFF.

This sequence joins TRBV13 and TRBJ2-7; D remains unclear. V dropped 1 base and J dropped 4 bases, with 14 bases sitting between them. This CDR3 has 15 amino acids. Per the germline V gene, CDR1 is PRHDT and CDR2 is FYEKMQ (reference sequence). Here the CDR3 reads CASSLVVGNGYEQYF. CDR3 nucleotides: TGTGCCAGCAGCTTAGTCGTGGGGAACGGATACGAGCAGTACTTC.

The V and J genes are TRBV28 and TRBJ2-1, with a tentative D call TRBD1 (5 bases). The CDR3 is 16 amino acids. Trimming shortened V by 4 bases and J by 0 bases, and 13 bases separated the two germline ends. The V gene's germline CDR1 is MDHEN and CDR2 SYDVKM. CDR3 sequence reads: CASSSGATNSYNEQFF. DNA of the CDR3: TGTGCCAGCAGTTCTGGGGCAACTAACTCCTACAATGAGCAGTTCTTC.

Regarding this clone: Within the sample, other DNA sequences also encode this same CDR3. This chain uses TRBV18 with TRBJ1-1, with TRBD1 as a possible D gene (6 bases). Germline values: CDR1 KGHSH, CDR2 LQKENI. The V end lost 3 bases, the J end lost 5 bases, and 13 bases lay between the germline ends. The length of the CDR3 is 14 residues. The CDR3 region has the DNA TGTGCCAGCTCACCCCAGGGGTCTAATACTGAAGCTTTCTTT. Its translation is CASSPQGSNTEAFF.

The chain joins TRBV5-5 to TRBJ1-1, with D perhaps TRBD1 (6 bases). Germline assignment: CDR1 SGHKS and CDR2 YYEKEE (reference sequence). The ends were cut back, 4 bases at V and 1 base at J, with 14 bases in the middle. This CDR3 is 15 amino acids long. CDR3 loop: CASSLQPGQNTEAFF. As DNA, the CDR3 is TGTGCCAGCAGCCTTCAACCGGGACAGAACACTGAAGCTTTCTTT.

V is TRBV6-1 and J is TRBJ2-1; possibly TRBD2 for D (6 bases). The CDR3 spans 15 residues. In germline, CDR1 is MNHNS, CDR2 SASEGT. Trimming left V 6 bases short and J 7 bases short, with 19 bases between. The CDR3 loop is CASRRGTQLWNEQFF. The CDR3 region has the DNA TGTGCCAGCAGGCGAGGGACTCAACTATGGAATGAGCAGTTCTTC.

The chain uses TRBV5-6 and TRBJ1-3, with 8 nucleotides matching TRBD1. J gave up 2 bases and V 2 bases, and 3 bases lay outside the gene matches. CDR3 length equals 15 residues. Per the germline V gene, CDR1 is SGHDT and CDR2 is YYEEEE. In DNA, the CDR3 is TGTGCCAGCAGCTTACAGGGGGTACCTGGAAACACCATATATTTT. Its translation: CASSLQGVPGNTIYF. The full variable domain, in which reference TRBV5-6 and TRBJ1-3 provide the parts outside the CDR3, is DAGVTQSPTHLIKTRGQQVTLRCSPKSGHDTVSWYQQALGQGPQFIFQYYEEEERQRGNFPDRFSGHQFPNYSSELNVNALLLGDSALYLCASSLQGVPGNTIYFGEGSWLTVV.

CDR3 protein: CASKWVLTGELFF. The CDR3 nucleotides are TGTGCCAGCAAATGGGTTCTAACCGGGGAGCTGTTTTTT. The V gene is TRBV6-1, the J gene TRBJ2-2, with unresolved D. The V end lost 7 bases, the J end lost 5 bases, and 11 bases lay between the germline ends. Germline CDR1 reads MNHNS; CDR2 reads SASEGT. The CDR3 is 13 residues long.

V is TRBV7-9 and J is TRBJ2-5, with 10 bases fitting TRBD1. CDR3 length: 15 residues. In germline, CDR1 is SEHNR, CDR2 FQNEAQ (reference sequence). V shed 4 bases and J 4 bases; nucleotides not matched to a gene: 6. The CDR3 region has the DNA TGTGCCAGCAGCTCCCGACAGGGGGCGCGAGAGACCCAGTACTTC. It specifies CASSSRQGARETQYF.

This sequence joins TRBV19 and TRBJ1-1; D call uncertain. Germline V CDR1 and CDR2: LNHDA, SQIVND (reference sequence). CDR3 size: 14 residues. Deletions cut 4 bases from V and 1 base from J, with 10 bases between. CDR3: CASSTQTRNTEAFF. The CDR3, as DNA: TGTGCCAGTAGTACACAGACTAGGAACACTGAAGCTTTCTTT.

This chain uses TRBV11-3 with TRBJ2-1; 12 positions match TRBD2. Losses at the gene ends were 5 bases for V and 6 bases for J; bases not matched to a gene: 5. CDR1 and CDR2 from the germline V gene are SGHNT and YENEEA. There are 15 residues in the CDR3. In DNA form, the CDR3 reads TGTGCCAGCAGCCCTAGCGGGAGGGCCAGCAATGAGCAGTTCTTC. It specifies CASSPSGRASNEQFF. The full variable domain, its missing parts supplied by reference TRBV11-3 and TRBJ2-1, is EAGVVQSPRYKIIEKKQPVAFWCNPISGHNTLYWYLQNLGQGPELLIRYENEEAVDDSQLPKDRFSAERLKGVDSTLKIQPAELGDSAVYLCASSPSGRASNEQFFGPGTRLTVL.

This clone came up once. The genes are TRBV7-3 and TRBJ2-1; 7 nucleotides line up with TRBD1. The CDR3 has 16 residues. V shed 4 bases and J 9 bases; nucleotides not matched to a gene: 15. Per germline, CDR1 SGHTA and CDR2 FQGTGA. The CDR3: CASSSNRGPGRVEQFF. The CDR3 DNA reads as TGTGCCAGCAGCTCCAACAGGGGTCCGGGTCGCGTTGAGCAGTTCTTC.